This T cell receptor (beta chain) was recovered during a study of shared T cell receptors in the human thymus (dated by TCRdb to the early 2020s). Study-level background: The study investigated the way shared, self-reactive T-cell receptor alpha chains are produced in the human thymus.

Library construction relied on the immunoSEQ multiplex PCR assay. The source is immuneACCESS, and TCRdb retained only in-frame sequences with V and J called. Part of the clones is not carried over; for the studies checked, unresolved V genes explain less than half of this, and the remainder is unexplained. This sample gives some 640,000 clones in total; around 87% of them show up just once. The top ten constitute roughly 0.0089% of the sample. From its cysteine to its phenylalanine, the CDR3 spans 13 amino acids. This entry keeps only the CDR3 DNA: 39 bases, framed from base 1. A distance of 9 bases separates the germline ends of V and J, which lose 5 bases and 4 bases respectively. Reading the germline V gene gives CDR1 MNHEY and CDR2 SVGAGI. This clone came up once. Its antigen target is currently unknown. Base-call qualities are not available, and no considerably larger clone is one nucleotide away.

In addition, the sample was reused for a study of human thymus T cells. That second publication adds: Immunologically healthy infants undergoing open corrective cardiac surgery for congenital heart defects in Finland were used as donors. Thymus tissue was obtained as surgical resects removed during corrective cardiac surgery. Both the thymic and the peripheral blood repertoires appeared to show biased V and J gene segment usage. The related research reported highly overlapping thymic TCR repertoires among unrelated individuals. The study used fewer than ten infant thymus samples plus four related peripheral blood samples to characterize TCR alpha and beta repertoires. The infant donors were about 6 to 244 days old, and the cohort included five to seven males and two females. Thymocytes were mechanically released from the tissue and were stored as pellets of about 9.5-31 million cells at -70 degrees C. Genomic DNA was extracted from frozen cell pellets with a QIAsymphony instrument. The immunoSEQ multiplex PCR assay was used to amplify the TCRB and TCRAD loci from a standardized quantity of quality-controlled genomic DNA. The amplicons covered the V(D)J region and were long enough to include the CDR3 and to identify the V and J genes. Amplicon sequencing was performed on an Illumina platform through the commercial immunoSEQ service. Corrections for primer bias and sequencing errors followed previously described methods, while TCRAD and TCRB definitions were based on the IMGT database. Analysis of the repertoires was done with immunoSEQ Analyzer 3.0 and VDJTools and included basic statistics, V/J segment usage, diversity estimates, rarefaction and pairwise overlap. Diversity was estimated with Chao1, ChaoE, Efron-Thisted, Shannon and inverse Simpson indices, and also on datasets down-sampled to the smallest sample. Repertoire overlap was assessed by strict matching of CDR3 nucleotide sequence, V gene and J gene, and clustering was done by Jaccard-based multidimensional scaling. Thymus samples yielded on average approximately 800,000 unique TCRB clonotypes, compared with roughly 76,000 from blood samples.

Sequencing was done on a sample of thymocytes. Here the chain combines TRBV6-5 and TRBJ2-1; the D segment could be TRBD2, given 5 matching bases. This TCR derives from a boy younger than two with a congenital heart defect. Donor details come from another sample of the same person, matched by shared clones. DNA sequence: TGTGCCAGCAGTCATAGCGCGTACAATGAGCAGTTCTTC. This gives the protein CASSHSAYNEQFF.